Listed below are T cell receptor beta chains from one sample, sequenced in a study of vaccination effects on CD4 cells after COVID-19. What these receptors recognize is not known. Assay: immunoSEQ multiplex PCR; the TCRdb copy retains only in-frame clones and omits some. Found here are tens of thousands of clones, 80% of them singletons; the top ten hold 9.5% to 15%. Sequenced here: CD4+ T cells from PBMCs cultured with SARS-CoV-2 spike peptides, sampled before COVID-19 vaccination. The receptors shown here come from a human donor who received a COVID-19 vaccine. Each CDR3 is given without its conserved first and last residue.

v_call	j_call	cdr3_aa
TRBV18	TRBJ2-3	ASSPPLPSTDTQY
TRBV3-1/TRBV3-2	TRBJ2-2	ASSQALASGRELF
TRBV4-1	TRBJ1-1	ASKGRETEAF
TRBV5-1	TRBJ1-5	ASSATGEEPQH
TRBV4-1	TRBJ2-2	ASSHWGLARGTGELF
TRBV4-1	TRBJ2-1	ASSQPLDNEQF
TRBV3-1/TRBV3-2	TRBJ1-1	ASSQINFGGGNTEAF
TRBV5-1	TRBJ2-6	ASSPDGGDSGANVLT
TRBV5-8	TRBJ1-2	ASFTQLGKGYT
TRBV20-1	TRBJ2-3	SASPPGVDTQY
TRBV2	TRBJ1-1	ASKVQPNTEAF
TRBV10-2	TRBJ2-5	ASSDRTGGETQY
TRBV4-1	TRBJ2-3	ASTQGQGASTQY
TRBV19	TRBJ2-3	ASSIAFYPPTQY
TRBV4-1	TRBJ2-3	ASSLRGFGTDTQY
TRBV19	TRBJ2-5	ASSPTGLRRTQY
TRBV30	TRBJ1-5	AWSVGTLGNQPQH
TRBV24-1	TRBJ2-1	ATSDPTGVNEQF
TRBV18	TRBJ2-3	ASSPPGADTQY
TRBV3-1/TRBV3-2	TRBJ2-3	ASSQGPGGQDTQY
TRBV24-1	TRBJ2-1	ATSDLQVGTGLYNEQF
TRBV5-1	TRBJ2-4	ASSPYKDSLAKNIQY
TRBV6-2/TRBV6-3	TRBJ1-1	ASSNLYGTEAF
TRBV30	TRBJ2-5	AWSVSGSKETQY
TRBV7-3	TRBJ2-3	ASSPSSGGPDTQY
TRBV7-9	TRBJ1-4	ASSLGPGSLNEKLF
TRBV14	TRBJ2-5	ASSLGGGYQETQY
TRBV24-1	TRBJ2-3	ATSDFPGTGSTDTQY
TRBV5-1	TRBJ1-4	ASSLVGTANEKLF
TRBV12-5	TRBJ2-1	ASGLATGTVKYNEQF
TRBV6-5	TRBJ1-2	ASSRKQGAGGYT
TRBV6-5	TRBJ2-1	ASSSTKAGGLGEQF
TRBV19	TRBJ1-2	ASSSWTDYGYT
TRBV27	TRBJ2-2	ASSLLQGSGHGELF
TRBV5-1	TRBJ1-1	ASNPDSMNTEAF
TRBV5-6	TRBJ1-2	ASSLAVRGPGYGYT
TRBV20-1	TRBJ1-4	SASRGEKLF
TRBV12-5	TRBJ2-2	ASGLGRSEGTGELF
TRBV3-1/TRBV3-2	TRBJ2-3	ASSSRVGRADTQY
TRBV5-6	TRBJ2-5	ASSEGTEETQY
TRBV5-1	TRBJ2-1	ASSFSSSSYNEQF
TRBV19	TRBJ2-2	ASSIRGNTGELF
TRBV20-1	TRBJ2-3	SALTGHTQY
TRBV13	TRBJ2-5	ASSKLGPGTQY
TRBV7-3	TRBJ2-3	ASSPLPRGTSTDTQY
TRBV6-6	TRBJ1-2	ASERGPYGYT
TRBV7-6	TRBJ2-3	ASSPGSGGFGTDTQY
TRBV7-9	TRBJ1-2	ASSPKRGEDYGYT
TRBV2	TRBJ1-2	ASSERGQGARGYT
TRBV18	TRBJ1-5	ASSRQDNQPQH
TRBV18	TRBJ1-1	ASSSQGKGGSEAF
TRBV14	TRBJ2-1	ASSQLRGGTIQSYNEQF
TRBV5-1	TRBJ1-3	ASSLQGALGNTIY
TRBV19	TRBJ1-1	ASSVRDPGATEAF
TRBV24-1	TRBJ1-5	ATSVDGANQPQH
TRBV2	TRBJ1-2	ASSNVPGGYDYGYT
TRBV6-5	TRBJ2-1	ASRARQGSYNEQF
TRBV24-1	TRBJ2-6	ATSDHPGGRAGANVLT
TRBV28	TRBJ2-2	ASFPTGIRLGELF
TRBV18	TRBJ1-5	ASSQQAGNQPQH